A selection of T cell receptor beta chains follows, all from one sample in a study of control samples from healthy donors and cancer patients. Repertoires were generated with immunoSEQ multiplex PCR, while TCRdb's copy carries only in-frame clones and drops some. The table shows under 200,000 clones, with around 88% occurring only once. The sample was blood. The receptors were gathered from a woman in her twenties or thirties in good health. CDR3s include the opening cysteine and the closing phenylalanine or tryptophan. Each record gives: clone size, D gene, V gene, J gene, CDR3 DNA, CDR3 protein. A D gene is named only where the DNA matches it firmly. Only some rows state a clone size, as once, few, many or a class for expanded clones.

once,TRBD1,TRBV7-8,TRBJ1-3,TGTGCCAGCAGCCACAGGGGATCTGGAAACACCATATATTTT,CASSHRGSGNTIYF
.,.,TRBV19,TRBJ1-1,TGTGCCAGTAGTAAAACCGGGGTGAACACTGAAGCTTTCTTT,CASSKTGVNTEAFF
.,.,TRBV24-1,TRBJ2-1,TGTGCCACCAGTGAGGGACGGACTTTTTCCTACAATGAGCAGTTCTTC,CATSEGRTFSYNEQFF
.,.,TRBV5-4,TRBJ1-2,TGTGCCAGCAGCTTGGTTGGGGGCGCTGGCTACACCTTC,CASSLVGGAGYTF
once,.,TRBV2,TRBJ1-1,TGTGCCAGCAGTGGGAGGGAGGGGGGCGGTGTTAGCACTGAAGCTTTCTTT,CASSGREGGGVSTEAFF
.,TRBD1,TRBV6-1,TRBJ1-2,TGTGCCAGCAGTGAAGGACAGGGCTACTATGGCTACACCTTC,CASSEGQGYYGYTF
.,.,TRBV7-9,TRBJ1-6,TGTGCCAGCAGCTTAGATTCCGGGGGGCACCTCCACTTT,CASSLDSGGHLHF
many,.,TRBV19,TRBJ2-2,TGTGCCAGTAGCTTCGGGGGCCTCGGGCTGTTTTTT,CASSFGGLGLFF
.,.,TRBV20-1,TRBJ2-7,TGCAGTGCTAGTTCTAGCGATATGCCCTACGAGCAGTACTTC,CSASSSDMPYEQYF
.,TRBD1,TRBV7-2,TRBJ2-5,TGTGCCAGCAGCAAAGGGGGCGCGGAAGAGACCCAGTACTTC,CASSKGGAEETQYF
.,.,TRBV11-1,TRBJ1-1,TGTGCCAGCAGCTTACAGGGGCCATCTCAGGGGACTGAAGCTTTCTTT,CASSLQGPSQGTEAFF
.,.,TRBV24-1,TRBJ2-6,TGTGCCACCAGTGACCAGAACGCACAGGCCTCCGGGGCCAACGTCCTGACTTTC,CATSDQNAQASGANVLTF
.,.,TRBV18,TRBJ2-5,TGTGCCAGCTCAGCCAACAGGGGAGGCGGGCAAGAGACCCAGTACTTC,CASSANRGGGQETQYF
.,.,TRBV9,TRBJ1-1,TGTGCCAGCAGCGCGGGGGGAGGGCTCACTGAAGCTTTCTTT,CASSAGGGLTEAFF
.,TRBD1,TRBV18,TRBJ2-1,TGTGCCAGCTCACCATTTCCTCGGGCAGGGGGATACAATGAGCAGTTCTTC,CASSPFPRAGGYNEQFF
.,.,TRBV28,TRBJ1-5,TGTGCCACCCTAAGGAGGGGGGGGGATCAGCCCCAGCATTTT,CATLRRGGDQPQHF
.,TRBD1,TRBV19,TRBJ2-6,TGTGCCAGTAGTGACTGGGGACAGGGGGGACCTGGGGCCAACGTCCTGACTTTC,CASSDWGQGGPGANVLTF
.,.,TRBV9,TRBJ2-1,TGTGCCAGCAGCCCCGTTTTGCGGGAAAACAATGAGCAGTTCTTC,CASSPVLRENNEQFF
.,.,TRBV5-1,TRBJ2-3,TGCGCCAGCAGTTTGGGGACGAGCCCCAAGACAGATACGCAGTATTTT,CASSLGTSPKTDTQYF
.,.,TRBV7-2,TRBJ1-5,TGTGCCAGCAGCTTAGATCGGGGGGGCCAGCCCCAGCATTTT,CASSLDRGGQPQHF
.,.,TRBV19,TRBJ2-1,TGTGCCAGTAGTGCCCGACATGGGATTGAGCAGTTCTTC,CASSARHGIEQFF
few,.,TRBV5-5,TRBJ1-1,TGTGCCTCCACCCCGCAGGGATCGAACACTGAAGCTTTCTTT,CASTPQGSNTEAFF
.,.,TRBV1,TRBJ2-1,TGCACCAGCAGCCCCGAAGCGGGAGGATGGTACAATGAGCAGTTCTTC,CTSSPEAGGWYNEQFF
.,.,TRBV5-4,TRBJ1-2,TGTGCCAGCAGCTTGGCTAGGGGGATTGGCTATGGCTACACCTTC,CASSLARGIGYGYTF
.,.,TRBV5-4,TRBJ2-2,TGTGCCAGCACCCTCCAGGGGGGCAGCGGGGAGCTGTTTTTT,CASTLQGGSGELFF
once,.,TRBV5-1,TRBJ2-5,TGCGCCAGCAGCCCCCGGGGTCTGAGTCAAGAGACCCAGTACTTC,CASSPRGLSQETQYF
.,TRBD1,TRBV7-9,TRBJ1-4,TGTGCCAGCAGCCGGACAGGGAATGAAAAACTGTTTTTT,CASSRTGNEKLFF
many,TRBD2,TRBV6-5,TRBJ2-7,TGTGCCAGCCGTTGGCGGGAGGTCTACGAGCAGTACTTC,CASRWREVYEQYF
.,TRBD2,TRBV2,TRBJ2-1,TGTGCCATTTTAGCGGGAGAGGGTTACAATGAGCAGTTCTTC,CAILAGEGYNEQFF
.,TRBD1,TRBV10-3,TRBJ2-7,TGTGCCATCAAAATGGAGGGACAGGGAATTCAGGGAGAGCAGTACTTC,CAIKMEGQGIQGEQYF
.,.,TRBV27,TRBJ1-1,TGTGCCAGCCGACCGGGGGCGGCCACTGAAGCTTTCTTT,CASRPGAATEAFF
.,.,TRBV7-9,TRBJ1-1,TGTGCCAGCAGCTTAGTTGGCACCACTGAAGCTTTCTTT,CASSLVGTTEAFF
.,TRBD1,TRBV28,TRBJ1-1,TGTGCCAGCAGACAAGGACAGGGGATCGATGAAGCTTTCTTT,CASRQGQGIDEAFF
.,.,TRBV13,TRBJ2-5,TGTGCCAGCAGCCGGGGGGCCTGGGAGACCCAGTACTTC,CASSRGAWETQYF